These 8 T cell receptor beta chains came from one sample sequenced in a study of cytomegalovirus exposure and HLA in healthy donors. The PCR made use of 60 Vbeta and 13 Jbeta primers. Generated by immunoSEQ multiplex PCR, the TCRdb table keeps only in-frame clones and is missing some. Among approximately 190,000 clones listed, 82% were seen once. The sequenced sample was PBMCs. These receptors came from a boy younger than 10 in good health and CMV-seronegative.

This clone has only a few counts. V is TRBV13 and J is TRBJ1-1; no reliable D call. The V end was cut by 0 bases, the J end by 10 bases, with 15 bases between. The CDR3 extends over 14 amino acids. Germline V gene data show CDR1 as PRHDT and CDR2 as FYEKMQ (reference sequence). The CDR3 protein is CASSLGRASRGAFF. CDR3 DNA: TGTGCCAGCAGCTTAGGAAGGGCTTCCCGGGGAGCTTTCTTT.

The gene calls are TRBV2 and TRBJ1-3; D might be TRBD1 (5 bases). This CDR3 is 15 amino acids long. The germline V gene has CDR1 SNHLY and CDR2 FYNNEI. V gave up 2 bases and J gave up 1 base, with 9 bases separating them. The CDR3 nucleotides are TGTGCCAGCAGTGAATGGGGGAGGTCTGGAAACACCATATATTTT. The encoded protein is CASSEWGRSGNTIYF. The full variable domain, rest sourced from reference TRBV2 and TRBJ1-3, is EPEVTQTPSHQVTQMGQEVILRCVPISNHLYFYWYRQILGQKVEFLVSFYNNEISEKSEIFDDQFSVERPDGSNFTLKIRSTKLEDSAMYFCASSEWGRSGNTIYFGEGSWLTVV.

The V and J genes are TRBV4-1 and TRBJ1-2; D is perhaps TRBD1 (5 bases). V lost 1 base to trimming and J lost 7 bases, with 16 bases between them. The CDR3 has 15 residues. From germline, CDR1 is MGHRA and CDR2 YSYEKL. The CDR3 here is CASSQVVGLGGGYTF. In DNA form, the CDR3 reads TGCGCCAGCAGCCAAGTGGTGGGTCTGGGGGGTGGCTACACCTTC.

V usage is TRBV6-1 and J usage is TRBJ2-5; no firm D call. The ends were cut back, 6 bases at V and 1 base at J, with 9 bases in the middle. Germline loops: CDR1 MNHNS, CDR2 SASEGT. CDR3 length: 13 amino acids. The CDR3 reads CASRVSPQETQYF. DNA of the CDR3: TGTGCCAGCAGGGTTAGTCCCCAAGAGACCCAGTACTTC.

The CDR3 is CASSQERRSTDTQYF. DNA for the CDR3: TGCGCCAGCAGCCAAGAACGTAGAAGCACAGATACGCAGTATTTT. The chain has TRBV4-3 and TRBJ2-3, with D hard to call. The germline V gene encodes CDR1 LGHNA and CDR2 YSLEER. This CDR3 spans 15 amino acids. The V and J ends lost 0 bases and 0 bases respectively, with 7 bases between them.

The gene calls are TRBV11-1 and TRBJ2-7; maybe TRBD2 (5 bases). The V end was cut by 5 bases, the J end by 4 bases, with 12 bases between. The CDR3 sequence is 13 residues long. Germline V gene data show CDR1 as SGHAT and CDR2 as FQDESV (reference sequence). CDR3 sequence reads: CASSQAELYEQYF. Written as DNA, the CDR3 is TGTGCCAGCAGCCAAGCGGAATTATACGAGCAGTACTTC.

Concerning this clone: This CDR3 is also generated by other DNA sequences in the sample. The chain links TRBV27 to TRBJ2-5, with TRBD2 as a possible D gene (6 bases). The CDR3 has 14 residues. Germline CDR1 and CDR2: MNHEY and SMNVEV (reference sequence). V was trimmed by 0 bases and J by 4 bases, leaving 9 bases between them. The CDR3 loop reads CASSLSSGLETQYF. In nucleotides, the CDR3 is TGTGCCAGCAGTTTATCTAGCGGTCTAGAGACCCAGTACTTC.

This clone was seen just once. The chain links TRBV4-2 to TRBJ1-2; TRBD1 agrees at 8 bases. The germline gives CDR1 LGHNA, CDR2 YNFKEQ. The CDR3 sequence is 16 residues long. With V trimmed by 6 bases and J by 2 bases, 11 bases remained unmatched. The CDR3 sequence is CASSPGQGGSNYGYTF. CDR3 DNA: TGTGCCAGCAGTCCTGGACAGGGCGGTTCAAACTATGGCTACACCTTC.